The 8 T cell receptor beta chains in this list originate from one sample, sequenced in a study of shared clonotypes between healthy human individuals. Data came from immunoSEQ multiplex PCR; TCRdb stores just in-frame clones and leaves some out. This table holds hundreds of thousands of clones, around 72% found once. Source material: memory CD4+ T cells sorted from blood. Subset defined: CD45RA-negative fraction. The receptor source for this set is a woman in her twenties or thirties in good health.

The V and J genes are TRBV2 and TRBJ2-1, with TRBD2 matching over 8 bases. CDR1 and CDR2 from the germline V gene are SNHLY and FYNNEI. The CDR3 spans 13 residues. V gave up 10 bases and J gave up 7 bases; unmatched junction bases: 9. CDR3 DNA sequence: TGTGCCACCAACCAGCGGGAGATGAATGAGCAGTTCTTC. As protein: CATNQREMNEQFF. The whole variable domain, remainder taken from reference TRBV2 and TRBJ2-1, is EPEVTQTPSHQVTQMGQEVILRCVPISNHLYFYWYRQILGQKVEFLVSFYNNEISEKSEIFDDQFSVERPDGSNFTLKIRSTKLEDSAMYFCATNQREMNEQFFGPGTRLTVL.

This clone was seen more than once but under ten times. For the CDR3, the DNA is TGTGCCATCAGTCCACAGGGGAACACTGAAGCTTTCTTT. Translated, it gives CAISPQGNTEAFF. The rearrangement links TRBV10-3 to TRBJ1-1, with a tentative D call TRBD1 (6 bases). Trimming left V 5 bases short and J 1 base short, with 8 bases between. Germline-derived CDR1 and CDR2 are ENHRY and SYGVKD. The CDR3 runs 13 residues.

The genes are TRBV5-6 and TRBJ1-1; tentative D call: TRBD1 (5 bases). Germline values: CDR1 SGHDT, CDR2 YYEEEE. V lost 4 bases, J lost 0 bases, and 10 bases lay in between. There are 14 residues in the CDR3. In nucleotides, the CDR3 is TGTGCCAGCAGCGTGGGACGGTTGAACACTGAAGCTTTCTTT. The encoded protein is CASSVGRLNTEAFF.

There are a few counts of this clone. Within the sample, other DNA sequences also encode this same CDR3. This rearrangement joins TRBV19 to TRBJ1-1, with a weak D call TRBD1 (6 bases). The ends were cut back, 4 bases at V and 0 bases at J, with 9 bases in the middle. CDR1 and CDR2 from the germline V gene are LNHDA and SQIVND (reference sequence). The CDR3 runs to 14 residues. The CDR3 bases are TGTGCCAGTAGTACCGGACAGATGAACACTGAAGCTTTCTTT. Translated, it gives CASSTGQMNTEAFF.

The chain uses TRBV9 and TRBJ1-2; 7 nucleotides match TRBD1. Germline assignment: CDR1 SGDLS and CDR2 YYNGEE. The CDR3 totals 15 residues. J gave up 2 bases and V 1 base, and 5 bases lay outside the gene matches. Here the CDR3 reads CASSVSGQENYGYTF. As DNA, the CDR3 is TGTGCCAGCAGCGTAAGCGGACAGGAGAACTATGGCTACACCTTC. Full variable domain (outside the CDR3, taken from reference TRBV9 and TRBJ1-2): DSGVTQTPKHLITATGQRVTLRCSPRSGDLSVYWYQQSLDQGLQFLIQYYNGEERAKGNILERFSAQQFPDLHSELNLSSLELGDSALYFCASSVSGQENYGYTFGSGTRLTVV.

The count of this clone is one. The chain has TRBV2 and TRBJ1-5; D unclear. In germline, CDR1 is SNHLY, CDR2 FYNNEI. The CDR3 covers 15 residues. The ends were cut back, 7 bases at V and 0 bases at J, with 13 bases in the middle. The CDR3 bases are TGTGCCAGCAAACCACGGGGAAATAGCAATCAGCCCCAGCATTTT. It yields the protein CASKPRGNSNQPQHF. Combining the CDR3 with reference TRBV2 and TRBJ1-5 gives the whole variable domain EPEVTQTPSHQVTQMGQEVILRCVPISNHLYFYWYRQILGQKVEFLVSFYNNEISEKSEIFDDQFSVERPDGSNFTLKIRSTKLEDSAMYFCASKPRGNSNQPQHFGDGTRLSIL.

V gene TRBV5-5 combines with J gene TRBJ2-5, with TRBD1 matching 8 bases. The length of the CDR3 is 13 residues. CDR1 and CDR2 (germline): SGHKS, YYEKEE (reference sequence). J lost 5 bases, V lost 7 bases, and 7 bases had no gene match. This CDR3 reads CASGRTGGETQYF. In DNA, the CDR3 is TGTGCCAGCGGCAGAACAGGGGGGGAGACCCAGTACTTC. Based on the CDR3 plus reference TRBV5-5 and TRBJ2-5, the full variable domain is DAGVTQSPTHLIKTRGQQVTLRCSPISGHKSVSWYQQVLGQGPQFIFQYYEKEERGRGNFPDRFSARQFPNYSSELNVNALLLGDSALYLCASGRTGGETQYFGPGTRLLVL.

The chain couples TRBV28 to TRBJ1-1; 7 nucleotides match TRBD1. CDR3 size: 14 residues. V dropped 8 bases and J dropped 7; count of bases not matched to a gene: 13. Germline CDR1 reads MDHEN; CDR2 reads SYDVKM. The CDR3 DNA sequence: TGTGCCAGCCGGAAAAACAGGGGACTGGGTGAAGCTTTCTTT. This codes for CASRKNRGLGEAFF.